This T cell receptor (beta chain) was sequenced for a study of blood T cells in healthy people across ages. General study results and limits: The unknown donor CMV status may have confounded expanded clonotype changes. Relative to aged donors, long-lived donors carried more naive CD4+ cells and displayed higher diversity. PBMCs were not sorted, which prevented a conclusive comparison of naive versus antigen-experienced cells.

A second PCR of roughly 7 to 11 cycles used a sample-barcoded 5' primer and a J-beta primer mix. A tag from a template-switch adaptor with 12 random nucleotides marked each cDNA molecule. TCRdb re-called the 5' RACE reads with MiXCR, one entry per CDR3 protein. Found here are about 670,000 distinct CDR3 sequences, 40% to 65% of them singletons; the top ten hold approximately 13%. With respect to this clonotype: The antigen is not known.

The CDR3 extends over 15 amino acids. CDR1 SGHRS and CDR2 YFSETQ come from the germline V gene. Trimming cost V 6 bases and J 5 bases, with 17 bases left between them. This TCR was recovered from a woman of 80 years or more in good health. This chain connects TRBV5-1 to TRBJ2-2; D is unresolved. Sample: blood. The CDR3 nucleotides are TGCGCCAGCACCCGACGTGAGGTCGAGACCGGGGAGCTGTTTTTT. It translates to CASTRREVETGELFF.